These 15 T cell receptor beta chains were sequenced from one sample in a study of shared clonotypes between healthy human individuals. Naive CD8 isolation took CD45RO-negative cells positively selected for CCR7 and excluded terminally differentiated effector memory CD45RA+ cells. Clones were sequenced by immunoSEQ multiplex PCR, and TCRdb holds only the in-frame ones, with some missing. Here the sample spans over 2 million clones, roughly 94% being singletons. Sequenced: naive CD8+ T cells sorted from blood. Receptors were obtained from a man aged 18 to 29 in good health.

J is TRBJ2-7 and V is TRBV5-4; unclear D gene. The germline gives CDR1 SGHNT, CDR2 YYREEE (reference sequence). The CDR3 is 15 residues long. The germline V and J ends were trimmed by 1 base and 0 bases, with 11 bases remaining between them. CDR3: CASSLSPSSSYEQYF. The CDR3 DNA sequence: TGTGCCAGCAGCTTGAGCCCTTCGAGCTCCTACGAGCAGTACTTC.

A word on this clone: This specimen includes other DNA sequences encoding the same CDR3. J is TRBJ2-3 and V is TRBV2; 9 bases agree with TRBD2. CDR1 and CDR2 (germline): SNHLY, FYNNEI. V lost 6 bases, J lost 1 base, and 2 bases stayed unmatched. The CDR3 is 14 residues long. The chain's CDR3 is CASRTSGGTDTQYF. CDR3 in DNA: TGTGCCAGCAGGACTAGCGGAGGCACAGATACGCAGTATTTT.

This CDR3 is CASRDLEGQVAYEQYF. For the CDR3, the DNA is TGTGCCAGCAGGGACTTAGAGGGCCAGGTGGCCTACGAGCAGTACTTC. The rearrangement joins TRBV2 to TRBJ2-7; possibly TRBD2 for D (5 bases). Germline V gene data show CDR1 as SNHLY and CDR2 as FYNNEI. The CDR3 covers 16 residues. V dropped 6 bases and J dropped 2 bases, with 20 bases sitting between them.

The rearrangement joins TRBV6-5 to TRBJ2-1; D may correspond to TRBD1 or TRBD2 (5 bases each). The germline V gene has CDR1 MNHEY and CDR2 SVGAGI. Trimming took off 4 bases at V and 7 bases at J, with 14 bases between the two ends. CDR3 length: 14 residues. CDR3 sequence reads: CASSSPEGSNEQFF. The DNA of the CDR3 is TGTGCCAGCAGTTCCCCAGAGGGGTCGAATGAGCAGTTCTTC.

The genes are TRBV5-6 and TRBJ1-2, with a weak D call TRBD1 (6 bases). This CDR3 is 13 amino acids long. The V end was cut by 2 bases, the J end by 9 bases, with 14 bases between. CDR1 is SGHDT, CDR2 YYEEEE, per germline. The CDR3 sequence: CASSLQGEGSYTF. DNA of the CDR3: TGTGCCAGCAGCTTACAGGGAGAGGGAAGCTACACCTTC. Variable domain in full (rest from reference TRBV5-6 and TRBJ1-2): DAGVTQSPTHLIKTRGQQVTLRCSPKSGHDTVSWYQQALGQGPQFIFQYYEEEERQRGNFPDRFSGHQFPNYSSELNVNALLLGDSALYLCASSLQGEGSYTFGSGTRLTVV.

The genes are TRBV30 and TRBJ2-2; D gene unclear. Germline V gene data show CDR1 as GTSNPN and CDR2 as SVGIG (reference sequence). The V end was cut by 6 bases, the J end by 5 bases, with 10 bases between. This CDR3 has 12 amino acids. CDR3 nucleotide sequence: TGTGCCTGCTGCGTGGGGACCGGGGAGCTGTTTTTT. Its translation is CACCVGTGELFF.

The V call is TRBV7-8, the J call TRBJ2-1; maybe TRBD2 (6 bases). Trimming took off 0 bases at V and 8 bases at J, with 17 bases between the two ends. CDR1 and CDR2 (germline): SGHVS, FQNEAQ. The CDR3 runs 16 residues. The CDR3 loop is CASSLAGLARGDEQFF. CDR3 DNA: TGTGCCAGCAGCTTAGCGGGGCTAGCGCGAGGGGATGAGCAGTTCTTC.

The chain links TRBV19 to TRBJ1-5; 8 nucleotides line up with TRBD1. This CDR3 region has 13 residues. Germline values: CDR1 LNHDA, CDR2 SQIVND (reference sequence). Losses at the gene ends were 5 bases for V and 11 bases for J; bases not matched to a gene: 8. CDR3 loop: CASSPGTGVAQHF. CDR3 DNA sequence: TGTGCCAGTAGTCCAGGGACAGGCGTGGCCCAGCATTTT.

The CDR3 bases are TGTGCCAGCAGCTTAGGGAGGACAGGGGCCTTCTCTGGAAACACCATATATTTT. Amino acids: CASSLGRTGAFSGNTIYF. V usage is TRBV7-2 and J usage is TRBJ1-3, with TRBD1 matching over 9 bases. Trimming cost V 1 base and J 0 bases; bases outside gene matches: 7. The V gene's germline CDR1 is SGHTA and CDR2 FQGNSA. CDR3 length: 18 amino acids.

V usage is TRBV27 and J usage is TRBJ2-7, with 9 positions matching TRBD2. The J segment lost 4 bases and the V segment lost 10 bases, leaving 5 bases of the junction unmatched. The CDR3 has 12 residues. CDR1 MNHEY and CDR2 SMNVEV come from the germline V gene (reference sequence). CDR3 residues: CATGTSRYEQYF. Written as DNA, the CDR3 is TGTGCCACGGGGACTAGCCGATACGAGCAGTACTTC.

This clone was seen more than once but under ten times. The rearrangement joins TRBV25-1 to TRBJ2-7, with 11 bases aligning to TRBD2. This CDR3 has 11 amino acids. The trim removed 8 bases at V and 9 bases at J, leaving 3 bases unmatched. Germline loops: CDR1 MGHDK, CDR2 SYGVNS. This CDR3 reads CASVSGRGQYF. DNA for the CDR3: TGTGCCAGCGTTAGCGGGAGGGGGCAGTACTTC.

The chain has TRBV5-6 and TRBJ1-1, with D perhaps TRBD1 (5 bases). Trimming pared 4 bases from V and 0 bases from J, leaving 16 bases between. This CDR3 region has 16 residues. Germline CDR1 reads SGHDT; CDR2 reads YYEEEE. CDR3 sequence: CASSVAGNWMNTEAFF. The CDR3 nucleotides read TGTGCCAGCAGCGTCGCAGGGAATTGGATGAACACTGAAGCTTTCTTT.

This clone has only one observation. This rearrangement joins TRBV4-2 to TRBJ1-1; weak D call: TRBD1 (5 bases). With 6 bases removed from V and 8 bases from J, the gap between germline ends came to 19 bases. Germline values: CDR1 LGHNA, CDR2 YNFKEQ. The CDR3 is 14 amino acids. CDR3 in amino acids: CASSSVAGTPEAFF. For the CDR3, the DNA is TGTGCCAGCAGTTCAGTCGCAGGGACCCCCGAAGCTTTCTTT.

The V and J genes are TRBV27 and TRBJ2-2, with D possibly matching TRBD2 (5 bases). The CDR3 covers 15 residues. From germline, CDR1 is MNHEY and CDR2 SMNVEV (reference sequence). Trimming shortened V by 3 bases and J by 0 bases, and 8 bases separated the two germline ends. The chain's CDR3 is CASSFQRTNTGELFF. In DNA form, the CDR3 reads TGTGCCAGCAGTTTTCAGCGGACGAACACCGGGGAGCTGTTTTTT.

The rearrangement joins TRBV13 to TRBJ1-3, with no clear D. The germline V and J ends were trimmed by 7 bases and 3 bases, with 16 bases remaining between them. This CDR3 has 15 residues. The germline gives CDR1 PRHDT, CDR2 FYEKMQ (reference sequence). CDR3 sequence (DNA): TGTGCCAGCACCCAGTCCCCCCGCGGTGGAAACACCATATATTTT. Amino acids: CASTQSPRGGNTIYF.